Sequencing of this T cell receptor beta chain was carried out in a study of cytomegalovirus exposure and HLA in healthy donors. For the study at large: Early released data had tens of millions of unique TCRs, all coming from HLA-typed donors. Overall study results and limits: Clonal expansion, a later analysis showed, was greater in HLA-associated TCR beta chains than in equally common others.

Those who donated were healthy bone marrow donors. While unrecorded immune exposures were likely, the donors were nominally healthy when sampled. About this clone: Its antigen is still unknown.

V was pared by 2 bases and J by 4 bases, with 18 bases between. Germline assignment: CDR1 MNHEY and CDR2 SMNVEV (reference sequence). The CDR3 spans 16 residues. PCR primers comprised 60 Vbeta and 13 Jbeta primers. Method: immunoSEQ multiplex PCR; TCRdb's copy keeps in-frame clones and lacks some. The repertoire consists of roughly 120,000 clones, with 60% to 75% occurring once and the leading ten covering nearly 3%. Sequenced material: PBMCs. The receptor was isolated from a woman aged 40 to 50 in good health and CMV-seropositive. J is TRBJ2-7 and V is TRBV27, with a tentative D call TRBD1 (6 bases). In DNA form, the CDR3 reads TGTGCCAGCAGTTTACTACCTGCAGGGGCGCTTTACGAGCAGTACTTC. Protein: CASSLLPAGALYEQYF.